This TCR beta chain is drawn from a study of blood T cell repertoires in COVID-19 (dated by TCRdb to about 2020). Regarding the study in general: The collaborator samples originated in the United States, Italy and Spain and spanned the acute and convalescent phases of COVID-19. Samples came from the ongoing ImmuneRACE study (first 160 participants) plus 1,254 subjects from 6 global collaborators. Subjects who had been exposed to COVID-19, were actively infected with it, or had recovered from it provided the deeply sampled blood TCRbeta repertoires that made up the dataset. Nearly every sample came with metadata listing a de-identified subject ID, COVID-19 status, age in years and sex. Where HLA class I and class II types were available, the types were taken from metadata supplied by the sample provider, not from assay-based typing. The repertoires were made available in a free public database intended to serve as a resource for research on the immune response to SARS-CoV-2. The material from the prospective study consisted of cDNA or gDNA derived from T cells, B-cell-depleted T cells, or PBMCs. Results the study describes overall, beyond this receptor: The quantity of clinical and demographic metadata differed by source and by participant and was supplied without curation.

Collaborating institutions collected whole blood in K2EDTA tubes following their own protocols. Collaborator samples were shipped for TCRbeta analysis as frozen whole blood, isolated PBMCs, or DNA extracted from either sample type. To note about this clone: Its antigen is unknown. The record has no base qualities; no much larger clone is one base away.

TCRbeta CDR3 regions were amplified from genomic DNA using the immunoSEQ Assay, a bias-controlled multiplex PCR. Regarding the original processing steps: Within the assay, amplification of reference gene primers was used to estimate how many nucleated cells each sample contained. To quantify the absolute abundance of each unique TCRbeta CDR3 rearrangement, sequence reads were collapsed and filtered. Productive Simpson clonality was computed per sample as the square root of Simpson's diversity index over productive rearrangements. Sourced from immuneACCESS, this table was stored by TCRdb with only in-frame sequences that have V and J called. A share of the clones is absent; for the studies checked, an unresolved V gene accounts for under half, and the remainder has no known explanation. D and trimming come from the DNA, and the V and J calls and clone size come from that table. This sample gives about 74,000 clones in total; 70% to 90% of them show up just once. The ten biggest clones cover less than 45% of the sample.

V is pruned by 7 bases and J by 7 bases, leaving 10 bases of the junction without a gene match. The germline V gene encodes CDR1 MNHEY and CDR2 SVGAGI. Inclusive of the bounding cysteine and phenylalanine, the CDR3 is 14 residues long. The entry retains the CDR3 DNA only, 42 bases that are in frame from base 1. The sequence derives from a man between 70 and 80 years old with acute or convalescent COVID-19. Sequenced input: peripheral blood. The V gene is TRBV6-5 and the J gene is TRBJ2-7; TRBD1 matches 10 bases in the middle. The CDR3 reads CASKPGQGKWEQYF. The nucleotides are TGTGCCAGCAAGCCGGGACAGGGGAAATGGGAGCAGTACTTC.